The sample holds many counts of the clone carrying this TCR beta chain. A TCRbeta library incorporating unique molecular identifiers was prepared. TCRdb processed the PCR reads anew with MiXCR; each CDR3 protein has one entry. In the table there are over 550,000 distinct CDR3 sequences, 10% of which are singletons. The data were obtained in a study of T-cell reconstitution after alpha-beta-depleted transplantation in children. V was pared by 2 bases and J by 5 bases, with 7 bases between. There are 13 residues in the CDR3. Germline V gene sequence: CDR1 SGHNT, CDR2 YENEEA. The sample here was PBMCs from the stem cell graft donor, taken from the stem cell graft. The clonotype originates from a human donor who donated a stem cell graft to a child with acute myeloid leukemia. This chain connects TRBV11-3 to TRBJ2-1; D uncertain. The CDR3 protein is CASSLYSDNEQFF. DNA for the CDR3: TGTGCCAGCAGCTTATACTCGGACAATGAGCAGTTCTTC.